This entry lists 28 T cell receptor beta chains sequenced from one sample in a study of blood T cell repertoires in COVID-19. TCRdb's table, derived via immunoSEQ multiplex PCR, lists solely in-frame clones and lacks some. The table lists about 73,000 clones, roughly three quarters of them singletons. The sequenced material came from peripheral blood. The receptor source for this set is a man aged 65 to 79 with COVID-19, enrolled during active disease.

This rearrangement joins TRBV7-3 to TRBJ2-1, with D maybe TRBD1 (5 bases). Trimming removed 6 bases at V and 0 bases at J, with 12 bases between. Germline loops: CDR1 SGHTA, CDR2 FQGTGA. The CDR3 runs 15 residues. This chain's CDR3 is CASSSDSSSYNEQFF. In DNA, the CDR3 is TGTGCCAGCAGTTCCGACAGCAGCTCCTACAATGAGCAGTTCTTC.

The V call is TRBV28, the J call TRBJ2-7; 10 nucleotides line up with TRBD2. Per the germline V gene, CDR1 is MDHEN and CDR2 is SYDVKM. V trimming: 7 bases; J trimming: 4 bases; junction bases outside the gene matches: 10. CDR3 length: 15 amino acids. The CDR3 bases are TGTGCCAGCACCACGGGGGCAGCGGGAGGGTACGAGCAGTACTTC. This sequence encodes CASTTGAAGGYEQYF. The complete variable domain, with remaining parts taken from reference TRBV28 and TRBJ2-7, reads DVKVTQSSRYLVKRTGEKVFLECVQDMDHENMFWYRQDPGLGLRLIYFSYDVKMKEKGDIPEGYSVSREKKERFSLILESASTNQTSMYLCASTTGAAGGYEQYFGPGTRLTVT.

This clone was seen a few times. The chain carries TRBV2 and TRBJ2-1; 13 nucleotides agree with TRBD2. This CDR3 contains 15 residues. The trim removed 4 bases at V and 3 bases at J, leaving 0 bases unmatched. Germline CDR1 reads SNHLY; CDR2 reads FYNNEI. The CDR3 DNA follows: TGTGCCAGCAGTGGGACTAGCGGGAGCTACAATGAGCAGTTCTTC. Translated, it gives CASSGTSGSYNEQFF.

V is TRBV5-5 and J is TRBJ1-5; no reliable D call. The CDR3 consists of 15 residues. CDR1 and CDR2 (germline): SGHKS, YYEKEE (reference sequence). Trimming took off 0 bases at V and 3 bases at J, with 10 bases between the two ends. CDR3 nucleotide sequence: TGTGCCAGCAGCTTGGGGGTCTTAGCCAATCAGCCCCAGCATTTT. This encodes CASSLGVLANQPQHF.

The count of this clone is one. The chain joins TRBV7-9 to TRBJ1-5; D ambiguous. CDR1 and CDR2 (germline): SEHNR, FQNEAQ (reference sequence). The CDR3 consists of 12 residues. Trimming left V 5 bases short and J 4 bases short, with 6 bases between. The CDR3 sequence: CASSLPNQPQHF. For the CDR3, the DNA is TGTGCCAGCAGCCTCCCGAATCAGCCCCAGCATTTT.

The V gene is TRBV7-2, the J gene TRBJ2-4; tentatively, D is TRBD2 (6 bases). This CDR3 spans 13 amino acids. Trimming left V 6 bases short and J 10 bases short, with 16 bases between. In germline, CDR1 is SGHTA, CDR2 FQGNSA. The DNA for the CDR3 is TGTGCCAGCAGTCTCCACGGGAGCGGGATTCAGTACTTC. This sequence encodes CASSLHGSGIQYF.

This clone came up a few times. The chain recombines TRBV3-1 (or the pseudogene TRBV3-2) with TRBJ1-1; a possible D gene is TRBD1 (6 bases). V was cut by 6 bases and J by 1 base, with 6 bases left in between. Germline lookup yields CDR1 LGHDT and CDR2 YNNKEL (reference sequence). The CDR3 spans 12 residues. The DNA for the CDR3 is TGTGCCAGCAGGACAGGGAACACTGAAGCTTTCTTT. Translation: CASRTGNTEAFF.

The rearrangement links TRBV7-2 to TRBJ1-2; D is perhaps TRBD1 (5 bases). Trimming took off 0 bases at V and 6 bases at J, with 8 bases between the two ends. Germline CDR1 is SGHTA and CDR2 is FQGNSA. This CDR3 has 13 residues. CDR3 residues: CASSLAGVNGYTF. The CDR3 DNA sequence: TGTGCCAGCAGCTTAGCAGGGGTAAATGGCTACACCTTC. Full variable domain (rest looked up from reference TRBV7-2 and TRBJ1-2): GAGVSQSPSNKVTEKGKDVELRCDPISGHTALYWYRQSLGQGLEFLIYFQGNSAPDKSGLPSDRFSAERTGGSVSTLTIQRTQQEDSAVYLCASSLAGVNGYTFGSGTRLTVV.

The CDR3 DNA reads as TGTGCCAGCAGCCTCACAGGGGCAGGTGGAAACACCATATATTTT. Encoded protein: CASSLTGAGGNTIYF. The V and J genes are TRBV3-1 (or the pseudogene TRBV3-2) and TRBJ1-3, with 7 bases fitting TRBD1. Germline CDR1 LGHDT, CDR2 YNNKEL (reference sequence). There are 15 residues in the CDR3. The J segment lost 3 bases and the V segment lost 4 bases, leaving 6 bases of the junction unmatched.

The gene calls are TRBV7-2 and TRBJ1-2; D unclear. Trimming shortened V by 8 bases and J by 4 bases, and 17 bases separated the two germline ends. CDR1 and CDR2 (germline): SGHTA, FQGNSA. This CDR3 has 14 residues. CDR3 DNA: TGTGCCAGCCGTGGGAGGGCTCACTCCTATGGCTACACCTTC. Translation: CASRGRAHSYGYTF. Full variable domain (outside the CDR3, taken from reference TRBV7-2 and TRBJ1-2): GAGVSQSPSNKVTEKGKDVELRCDPISGHTALYWYRQSLGQGLEFLIYFQGNSAPDKSGLPSDRFSAERTGGSVSTLTIQRTQQEDSAVYLCASRGRAHSYGYTFGSGTRLTVV.

This clone was seen more than once but under ten times. Within the sample, other DNA sequences also encode this same CDR3. The chain couples TRBV5-1 to TRBJ2-1, with 8 bases identical to TRBD1. CDR3 length: 15 amino acids. Trimming removed 2 bases from V and 3 bases from J; junction bases left unmatched: 4. CDR1 SGHRS and CDR2 YFSETQ come from the germline V gene. The DNA of the CDR3 is TGCGCCAGCAGCTTCTCAGGACAGGGCTACAATGAGCAGTTCTTC. This gives the protein CASSFSGQGYNEQFF. Complete variable domain (other parts from reference TRBV5-1 and TRBJ2-1): KAGVTQTPRYLIKTRGQQVTLSCSPISGHRSVSWYQQTPGQGLQFLFEYFSETQRNKGNFPGRFSGRQFSNSRSEMNVSTLELGDSALYLCASSFSGQGYNEQFFGPGTRLTVL.

The chain carries TRBV5-1 and TRBJ1-1; D ambiguous. From germline, CDR1 is SGHRS and CDR2 YFSETQ. Trimming left V 7 bases short and J 6 bases short, with 13 bases between. The length of the CDR3 is 12 residues. CDR3 DNA: TGCGCCAGCGGGGAGGGTGGCCCTGAAGCTTTCTTT. It codes for CASGEGGPEAFF.

V is TRBV4-2 and J is TRBJ1-2; D call uncertain. The V and J ends lost 4 bases and 7 bases respectively, with 19 bases between them. The length of the CDR3 is 15 residues. In germline, CDR1 is LGHNA, CDR2 YNFKEQ. The CDR3 region is CASSPSAGAGGGYTF. The CDR3 DNA reads as TGTGCCAGCAGCCCTTCGGCAGGCGCAGGAGGTGGCTACACCTTC.

This clone is medium-sized by share. The chain links TRBV7-9 to TRBJ2-1; TRBD2 agrees at 14 bases. The germline gives CDR1 SEHNR, CDR2 FQNEAQ (reference sequence). CDR3 size: 18 residues. The V and J ends lost 5 bases and 0 bases, in that order; junction bases with no gene match: 6. The CDR3 region has the DNA TGTGCCAGCAGCACCGGACTAGCGGGAGGAGGCTCCTACAATGAGCAGTTCTTC. It encodes CASSTGLAGGGSYNEQFF. The variable domain in full, with the rest retrieved from reference TRBV7-9 and TRBJ2-1, is DTGVSQNPRHKITKRGQNVTFRCDPISEHNRLYWYRQTLGQGPEFLTYFQNEAQLEKSRLLSDRFSAERPKGSFSTLEIQRTEQGDSAMYLCASSTGLAGGGSYNEQFFGPGTRLTVL.

As DNA, the CDR3 is TGTGCCTGGAGGCCGGGGCCCCAGGGGGCCCAGTACTTC. Translated, it gives CAWRPGPQGAQYF. The chain employs TRBV30 and TRBJ2-5; 7 positions match TRBD1. Germline V gives CDR1 GTSNPN, CDR2 SVGIG (reference sequence). Trimming removed 3 bases from V and 9 bases from J; junction bases left unmatched: 10. CDR3 size: 13 residues.

The V and J genes are TRBV5-1 and TRBJ2-1, with TRBD2 matching 8 bases. After removal of 3 bases from V and 0 bases from J, the junction contained 8 bases not matched to a gene. The germline gives CDR1 SGHRS, CDR2 YFSETQ. The CDR3 consists of 17 residues. The CDR3 loop is CASSSPGLDNSYNEQFF. For the CDR3, the DNA is TGCGCCAGCAGCTCACCGGGACTAGATAACTCCTACAATGAGCAGTTCTTC. The full variable domain, its missing parts supplied by reference TRBV5-1 and TRBJ2-1, is KAGVTQTPRYLIKTRGQQVTLSCSPISGHRSVSWYQQTPGQGLQFLFEYFSETQRNKGNFPGRFSGRQFSNSRSEMNVSTLELGDSALYLCASSSPGLDNSYNEQFFGPGTRLTVL.

The chain uses TRBV10-3 and TRBJ2-5, with D possibly matching TRBD1 (6 bases). There are 11 residues in the CDR3. The germline V gene has CDR1 ENHRY and CDR2 SYGVKD. The germline V and J ends were trimmed by 5 bases and 5 bases, with 6 bases remaining between them. For the CDR3, the DNA is TGTGCCATCAGTCAGGGGGAGACCCAGTACTTC. The encoded protein is CAISQGETQYF.

The rearrangement joins TRBV30 to TRBJ2-3; D remains unclear. The V gene's germline CDR1 is GTSNPN and CDR2 SVGIG (reference sequence). Trimming cost V 5 bases and J 0 bases, with 6 bases left between them. This CDR3 has 12 residues. CDR3 amino acids: CAWARSTDTQYF. CDR3 DNA sequence: TGTGCCTGGGCGCGGAGCACAGATACGCAGTATTTT. Full variable domain (rest looked up from reference TRBV30 and TRBJ2-3): SQTIHQWPATLVQPVGSPLSLECTVEGTSNPNLYWYRQAAGRGLQLLFYSVGIGQISSEVPQNLSASRPQDRQFILSSKKLLLSDSGFYLCAWARSTDTQYFGPGTRLTVL.

This clone has at least ten counts. The chain carries TRBV13 and TRBJ1-6, with D tentatively TRBD1 (6 bases). Germline V gene sequence: CDR1 PRHDT, CDR2 FYEKMQ (reference sequence). CDR3 length: 18 residues. Trimming took 2 bases from V and 1 from J, leaving 15 bases between them. The CDR3 spells CASSLSPGAGSYNSPLHF. Written as DNA, the CDR3 is TGTGCCAGCAGCTTATCCCCAGGGGCAGGTTCCTATAATTCACCCCTCCACTTT.

J is TRBJ2-7 and V is TRBV27, with a possible D match to TRBD1 (6 bases). Trimming removed 5 bases at V and 3 bases at J, with 11 bases between. Germline V gene lookup returns CDR1 MNHEY and CDR2 SMNVEV (reference sequence). The CDR3 runs to 13 residues. The CDR3 coding sequence is TGTGCCAGCAGTCTAACAGGGAACTACGAGCAGTACTTC. Translated: CASSLTGNYEQYF.

V gene TRBV7-8 combines with J gene TRBJ2-1; 7 nucleotides match TRBD2. Germline V lookup: CDR1 SGHVS, CDR2 FQNEAQ. V trimming: 5 bases; J trimming: 5 bases; junction bases outside the gene matches: 9. CDR3 length equals 15 residues. CDR3 in amino acids: CASSQRSLADNEQFF. The CDR3 DNA sequence: TGTGCCAGCAGCCAAAGGAGTCTAGCGGACAATGAGCAGTTCTTC.

The V call is TRBV4-3, the J call TRBJ1-6; the match to TRBD1 covers 7 bases. Germline-derived CDR1 and CDR2 are LGHNA and YSLEER. The CDR3 length is 19 residues. With 1 base clipped from V and 0 bases from J, the junction kept 9 bases outside the gene matches. CDR3 DNA sequence: TGCGCCAGCAGCCAAGTCGTCGGGACAGCCGACTCCTATAATTCACCCCTCCACTTT. This codes for CASSQVVGTADSYNSPLHF.

V gene TRBV5-1 combines with J gene TRBJ1-2; unclear D gene. Germline CDR1 SGHRS, CDR2 YFSETQ. This CDR3 has 14 amino acids. V gave up 1 base and J gave up 0 bases, with 7 bases separating them. CDR3 amino acids: CASSLIQTNYGYTF. The CDR3 DNA reads TGCGCCAGCAGCTTGATACAGACTAACTATGGCTACACCTTC.

The rearrangement joins TRBV7-2 to TRBJ2-7; tentatively, D is TRBD2 (5 bases). Germline values: CDR1 SGHTA, CDR2 FQGNSA. Deletions cut 5 bases from V and 2 bases from J, with 28 bases between. The CDR3 runs 19 residues. The CDR3 sequence: CASSPPVGTSGGVPYEQYF. CDR3 nucleotides: TGTGCCAGCAGCCCGCCCGTCGGTACGAGCGGAGGTGTACCCTACGAGCAGTACTTC.

The chain has TRBV19 and TRBJ1-5; D ambiguous. This CDR3 comprises 15 residues. V was cut by 5 bases and J by 0 bases, with 11 bases left in between. CDR1 is LNHDA, CDR2 SQIVND, per germline (reference sequence). The chain's CDR3 is CASSPQVSSNQPQHF. Written as DNA, the CDR3 is TGTGCCAGTAGTCCTCAGGTCAGTAGCAATCAGCCCCAGCATTTT.

The rearrangement joins TRBV30 to TRBJ2-7; possibly TRBD2 for D (6 bases). Germline CDR1 and CDR2: GTSNPN and SVGIG (reference sequence). The CDR3 sequence is 13 residues long. V lost 2 bases to trimming and J lost 12 bases, with 20 bases between them. The CDR3 DNA is TGTGCCTGGAGTTCGGGACTGCCAGCGAAAAGGTACTTC. This encodes CAWSSGLPAKRYF.

This clone was seen a few times. The chain joins TRBV11-2 to TRBJ2-1; a possible D gene is TRBD2 (5 bases). The ends were cut back, 3 bases at V and 2 bases at J, with 11 bases in the middle. Germline V gives CDR1 SGHAT, CDR2 FQNNGV. The CDR3 is 15 amino acids. The CDR3 bases are TGTGCCAGCAGCTTTGGACGGGGAGCCTACAATGAGCAGTTCTTC. Protein product: CASSFGRGAYNEQFF.

The chain has TRBV11-3 and TRBJ2-7; D is unclear. The V end lost 2 bases, the J end lost 2 bases, and 7 bases lay between the germline ends. CDR3 length: 13 amino acids. Per the germline V gene, CDR1 is SGHNT and CDR2 is YENEEA. Here the CDR3 reads CASSLSRAYEQYF. Written as DNA, the CDR3 is TGTGCCAGCAGCTTAAGTCGCGCCTACGAGCAGTACTTC.